The rows below give T cell receptor beta chains drawn from one sample of a study of T cells in localized non-small cell lung cancer. Method: immunoSEQ multiplex PCR; TCRdb's copy keeps in-frame clones and lacks some. The sample has fewer than 100,000 clones, about 91% seen once. The sequencing used peripheral blood, collected before any cancer treatment. Receptors were obtained from a man aged 35 to 69 with stage I squamous cell lung carcinoma. Both conserved end residues are part of each CDR3. A D gene is named only where the DNA matches it firmly. Expanded clones are given a class, and other clones once, few, many or no size at all.

v_gene: TRBV6-1; abundance: -; d_gene: -; j_gene: TRBJ1-6; CDR3aa: CASILKGGVSPLHF; CDR3nt: TGTGCCAGCATTCTGAAGGGTGGAGTTTCACCCCTCCACTTT
v_gene: TRBV9; abundance: -; d_gene: -; j_gene: TRBJ2-1; CDR3aa: CASSVGITYGNEQFF; CDR3nt: TGTGCCAGCAGCGTAGGGATAACTTATGGGAATGAGCAGTTCTTC
v_gene: TRBV2; abundance: -; d_gene: -; j_gene: TRBJ2-7; CDR3aa: CASSPEGGKVYEQYF; CDR3nt: TGTGCCAGCAGTCCCGAAGGGGGGAAGGTCTACGAGCAGTACTTC
v_gene: TRBV7-6; abundance: once; d_gene: TRBD1; j_gene: TRBJ2-7; CDR3aa: CASSLRQGEYYEQYF; CDR3nt: TGTGCCAGCAGCTTAAGACAGGGAGAGTACTACGAGCAGTACTTC
v_gene: TRBV28; abundance: once; d_gene: -; j_gene: TRBJ1-1; CDR3aa: CASSPPRDPRNTEAFF; CDR3nt: TGTGCCAGCAGTCCCCCACGGGACCCGAGAAACACTGAAGCTTTCTTT
v_gene: TRBV5-1; abundance: -; d_gene: -; j_gene: TRBJ1-2; CDR3aa: CASSWGPGPSVGYTF; CDR3nt: TGCGCCAGCAGCTGGGGACCGGGACCCTCCGTGGGCTACACCTTC
v_gene: TRBV7-9; abundance: once; d_gene: -; j_gene: TRBJ1-1; CDR3aa: CASSLAQEAEAFF; CDR3nt: TGTGCCAGCAGCTTAGCGCAGGAAGCTGAAGCTTTCTTT
v_gene: TRBV2; abundance: few; d_gene: -; j_gene: TRBJ1-5; CDR3aa: CASSGNSGNQPQHF; CDR3nt: TGTGCCAGCAGTGGTAATAGTGGCAATCAGCCCCAGCATTTT
v_gene: TRBV18; abundance: -; d_gene: TRBD1; j_gene: TRBJ2-5; CDR3aa: CASSRGGRETQYF; CDR3nt: TGTGCCAGCTCACGAGGGGGCAGGGAGACCCAGTACTTC
v_gene: TRBV5-1; abundance: -; d_gene: -; j_gene: TRBJ2-3; CDR3aa: CASSYTAGADTQYF; CDR3nt: TGCGCCAGCAGTTACACGGCCGGGGCAGATACGCAGTATTTT
v_gene: TRBV14; abundance: -; d_gene: -; j_gene: TRBJ1-1; CDR3aa: CASSQGQVNTEAFF; CDR3nt: TGTGCCAGCAGCCAAGGGCAGGTAAACACTGAAGCTTTCTTT
v_gene: TRBV7-9; abundance: few; d_gene: -; j_gene: TRBJ2-5; CDR3aa: CASSLLTKRETQYF; CDR3nt: TGTGCCAGCAGCCTATTGACTAAGCGGGAGACCCAGTACTTC
v_gene: TRBV6-5; abundance: -; d_gene: TRBD1; j_gene: TRBJ2-2; CDR3aa: CASSSAGTGVTGELFF; CDR3nt: TGTGCCAGCAGTTCGGCCGGGACAGGGGTCACCGGGGAGCTGTTTTTT
v_gene: TRBV7-6; abundance: -; d_gene: TRBD1; j_gene: TRBJ2-6; CDR3aa: CASSKQGSSGANVLTF; CDR3nt: TGTGCCAGCAGCAAACAGGGGAGCTCTGGGGCCAACGTCCTGACTTTC
v_gene: TRBV7-9; abundance: -; d_gene: -; j_gene: TRBJ1-5; CDR3aa: CASSLSRTANQPQHF; CDR3nt: TGTGCCAGCAGCTTATCCCGGACAGCTAATCAGCCCCAGCATTTT
v_gene: TRBV2; abundance: -; d_gene: -; j_gene: TRBJ2-3; CDR3aa: CAGRGGGGTQYF; CDR3nt: TGTGCTGGGAGGGGGGGAGGTGGTACGCAGTATTTT
v_gene: TRBV29-1; abundance: -; d_gene: -; j_gene: TRBJ1-2; CDR3aa: CSVGLQEMKGYTF; CDR3nt: TGCAGCGTTGGGCTACAGGAGATGAAGGGCTACACCTTC
v_gene: TRBV2; abundance: -; d_gene: -; j_gene: TRBJ1-6; CDR3aa: CASRKDKTRGYNSPLHF; CDR3nt: TGTGCCAGCAGGAAAGACAAGACCCGGGGTTATAATTCACCCCTCCACTTT
v_gene: TRBV9; abundance: -; d_gene: TRBD1; j_gene: TRBJ1-2; CDR3aa: CASSRDSYGYTF; CDR3nt: TGTGCCAGCAGCAGGGACAGCTATGGCTACACCTTC
v_gene: TRBV6-1; abundance: few; d_gene: -; j_gene: TRBJ1-3; CDR3aa: CASRSSGNTIYF; CDR3nt: TGTGCCAGCAGGAGCTCTGGAAACACCATATATTTT
v_gene: TRBV19; abundance: once; d_gene: -; j_gene: TRBJ1-3; CDR3aa: CASSTQGSGNTIYF; CDR3nt: TGTGCCAGTAGTACCCAGGGCTCTGGAAACACCATATATTTT
v_gene: TRBV7-6; abundance: once; d_gene: -; j_gene: TRBJ2-1; CDR3aa: CASNRRGGDEQFF; CDR3nt: TGTGCCAGCAACCGGCGGGGCGGCGATGAGCAGTTCTTC
v_gene: TRBV11-1; abundance: once; d_gene: TRBD2; j_gene: TRBJ2-3; CDR3aa: CASSLQLVAGATDTQYF; CDR3nt: TGTGCCAGCAGCTTACAACTCGTAGCGGGGGCCACAGATACGCAGTATTTT
v_gene: TRBV6-1; abundance: -; d_gene: TRBD2; j_gene: TRBJ2-7; CDR3aa: CASSESLASGNEQYF; CDR3nt: TGTGCCAGCAGTGAATCGTTGGCTAGCGGCAACGAGCAGTACTTC
v_gene: TRBV14; abundance: -; d_gene: -; j_gene: TRBJ1-1; CDR3aa: CASSRGLPTEAFF; CDR3nt: TGTGCCAGCAGCCGCGGCCTCCCCACTGAAGCTTTCTTT
v_gene: TRBV28; abundance: -; d_gene: -; j_gene: TRBJ1-2; CDR3aa: CASSFGTRVYGYTF; CDR3nt: TGTGCCAGCAGTTTTGGTACGAGGGTCTATGGCTACACCTTC
v_gene: TRBV5-1; abundance: few; d_gene: -; j_gene: TRBJ1-2; CDR3aa: CASSSDSLGYTF; CDR3nt: TGCGCCAGCAGCTCGGACAGCCTCGGCTACACCTTC
v_gene: TRBV7-3; abundance: -; d_gene: TRBD1; j_gene: TRBJ2-2; CDR3aa: CASSLGGQGKVGELFF; CDR3nt: TGTGCCAGCAGCCTAGGGGGACAGGGTAAAGTCGGGGAGCTGTTTTTT